The clone carrying this TCR beta chain came up a few times. The data were taken from a study of control samples from healthy donors and cancer patients. The germline V gene has CDR1 SNHLY and CDR2 FYNNEI. V was clipped by 4 bases and J by 3 bases; unmatched bases: 6. The CDR3 is 15 amino acids. Assay: immunoSEQ multiplex PCR; the TCRdb copy retains only in-frame clones and omits some. The sample lists approximately 87,000 clones; 86% were seen once. Sequenced: blood. The chain is built from TRBV2 and TRBJ2-3, with TRBD1 matching over 8 bases. This TCR came from a woman in her forties or fifties in good health. CDR3 sequence reads: CASSGQGLETDTQYF. The CDR3 DNA follows: TGTGCCAGCAGTGGACAGGGGTTGGAAACAGATACGCAGTATTTT. Full variable domain (outside the CDR3, taken from reference TRBV2 and TRBJ2-3): EPEVTQTPSHQVTQMGQEVILRCVPISNHLYFYWYRQILGQKVEFLVSFYNNEISEKSEIFDDQFSVERPDGSNFTLKIRSTKLEDSAMYFCASSGQGLETDTQYFGPGTRLTVL.